This T cell receptor (beta chain) was captured in a study of beta chain features in type 1 diabetes. Germline assignment: CDR1 MNHNS and CDR2 SASEGT. V lost 6 bases and J lost 0, with 14 bases in between. The CDR3 consists of 15 residues. Reverse transcribing all isolated RNA meant expressed TCRB transcripts were sequenced. Profiled with immunoSEQ multiplex PCR; TCRdb holds only in-frame clones, not every one. The sample gives about 180,000 clones, around 8% of which show up once; 0.94% is in the top ten. Study results and limitations: Across all four CD4+ subsets, people with type 1 diabetes showed modestly shorter TCRB CDR3s. Patients' naive, central memory and regulatory TCRB repertoires appeared more alike than those of healthy donors.

A remark on this clone: The antigen remains unidentified.

Purity exceeding 98% was reached by all sorted populations. This TCR was sampled from a woman aged 35 to 49 with type 1 diabetes. Material: central memory CD4+ T cells from blood. The V gene is TRBV6-1, the J gene TRBJ1-1, with no clear D. CDR3 in DNA: TGTGCCAGCAGGGAGAGTGGGTATATGAACACTGAAGCTTTCTTT. Translating gives CASRESGYMNTEAFF.